Listed here are 27 T cell receptor beta chains from one sample, sequenced in a study of T cell repertoires in cytomegalovirus infection. MiXCR, applied by TCRdb to the reads, yields one record per CDR3 protein. This sample carries fewer than 300,000 distinct CDR3 sequences, over 20% of them seen once, and the ten largest clones take 14%. Sequences were obtained from PBMCs. Receptors originate from a human donor in good health (CMV status not recorded). Some clones in this sample may be carry-over from other donors' samples.

The chain combines TRBV10-3 with TRBJ2-6; D not resolved. CDR3 size: 15 residues. Germline lookup yields CDR1 ENHRY and CDR2 SYGVKD. The V and J ends lost 5 bases and 7 bases respectively, with 15 bases between them. CDR3 protein: CAISLELSPANVLTF. CDR3 nucleotides: TGTGCCATCAGTCTCGAACTGAGTCCAGCCAACGTCCTGACTTTC.

Ten or more counts support this clonotype. V and J are TRBV12-3 or TRBV12-4 and TRBJ2-7; D assignment may be TRBD1 or TRBD2 (5 bases each). With 6 bases removed from V and 7 bases from J, the gap between germline ends came to 16 bases. The CDR3 has 13 residues. The CDR3 spells CASSLLGRTEQYF. CDR3 DNA: TGTGCCAGCAGCCTCCTGGGACGAACGGAGCAGTACTTC.

This clonotype was detected only a few times. V and J are TRBV29-1 and TRBJ2-3; a possible D gene is TRBD1 (5 bases). In germline, CDR1 is SQVTM, CDR2 ANQGSEA. This CDR3 has 12 residues. V was cut by 3 bases and J by 5 bases, with 9 bases left in between. Written as DNA, the CDR3 is TGCAGCGTTGAGGTCACAGGAGATACGCAGTATTTT. This sequence encodes CSVEVTGDTQYF.

In this sample, this clonotype turned up many times. The chain links TRBV7-3 to TRBJ2-1, with D perhaps TRBD2 (6 bases). From germline, CDR1 is SGHTA and CDR2 FQGTGA. This CDR3 spans 17 amino acids. V gave up 0 bases and J gave up 6 bases, with 18 bases separating them. The CDR3: CASSLTAKAGPTNEQFF. The CDR3 coding sequence is TGTGCCAGCAGCTTAACGGCCAAGGCGGGACCAACCAATGAGCAGTTCTTC.

The chain recombines TRBV10-3 with TRBJ1-2, with 10 nucleotides matching TRBD1. CDR3 length: 14 residues. V gave up 4 bases and J gave up 6 bases; unmatched junction bases: 5. The germline CDR1 and CDR2 sequences are ENHRY and SYGVKD. CDR3 bases: TGTGCCATCAGTGTAGGGACAGGGGTAGATGGCTACACCTTC. This encodes CAISVGTGVDGYTF.

This clonotype was counted at least ten times. J is TRBJ2-5 and V is TRBV7-2, with TRBD1 matching 8 bases. CDR1 and CDR2 (germline): SGHTA, FQGNSA. This CDR3 region has 14 residues. V shed 5 bases, J shed 4 bases, and the junction held 6 bases outside the gene matches. The CDR3 region has the DNA TGTGCCAGCAGCCCGGACAGGGCTCGAGAGACCCAGTACTTC. This gives the protein CASSPDRARETQYF.

V is TRBV6-2 or TRBV6-3 and J is TRBJ2-7; either TRBD1 or TRBD2 may supply D (5 bases each). The CDR3 is made up of 12 amino acids. V shed 5 bases and J shed 10 bases, with 15 bases lying between them. CDR1 and CDR2 (germline): MNHEY, SVGEGT. The CDR3: CASSTGTAKQYF. The DNA of the CDR3 is TGTGCCAGCAGTACCGGGACGGCGAAACAGTACTTC.

This clonotype was recorded a few times. This sequence joins TRBV11-2 and TRBJ2-2, with 9 positions matching TRBD2. The CDR3 covers 16 residues. Losses at the gene ends were 4 bases for V and 2 bases for J; bases not matched to a gene: 5. Germline-derived CDR1 and CDR2 are SGHAT and FQNNGV. CDR3 protein: CASSSLAGLNTGELFF. CDR3 DNA sequence: TGTGCCAGCAGCTCCCTAGCGGGGCTAAACACCGGGGAGCTGTTTTTT.

This clonotype was found a few times. The rearrangement uses TRBV20-1 and TRBJ2-3, with TRBD2 matching over 9 bases. The CDR3 loop spans 20 amino acids. V gave up 5 bases and J gave up 3 bases; unmatched junction bases: 24. Per germline, CDR1 DFQATT and CDR2 SNEGSKA (reference sequence). The CDR3 protein is CSAGLSSLAGFTGGTDTQYF. CDR3 nucleotide sequence: TGCAGTGCTGGTCTCAGTTCGCTAGCGGGGTTTACCGGGGGGACAGATACGCAGTATTTT.

The V gene is TRBV2, the J gene TRBJ1-2, with D possibly TRBD1 on 5 matching bases. Germline CDR1 reads SNHLY; CDR2 reads FYNNEI. Between the trimmed V and J ends, which lost 7 bases and 3 bases, there was a span of 9 bases. The CDR3 runs 12 residues. The CDR3: CASTEGYYGYTF. In DNA, the CDR3 is TGTGCCAGCACTGAGGGGTACTATGGCTACACCTTC.

The chain combines TRBV5-5 with TRBJ1-5, with D possibly being TRBD1 (6 bases). The CDR3 spans 17 residues. CDR1 and CDR2 (germline): SGHKS, YYEKEE (reference sequence). V shed 4 bases and J shed 5 bases, with 22 bases lying between them. CDR3 region: CASSPRFLQGEDQPQHF. The DNA for the CDR3 is TGTGCCAGCAGCCCGAGGTTTCTACAGGGTGAGGATCAGCCCCAGCATTTT.

This clonotype was picked up many times. The V call is TRBV7-3, the J call TRBJ2-6, with D unresolved. This CDR3 comprises 15 residues. V was clipped by 4 bases and J by 0 bases, with 7 bases between them. Germline-derived CDR1 and CDR2 are SGHTA and FQGTGA. The CDR3 region is CASSSHPSGANVLTF. CDR3 nucleotides: TGTGCCAGCAGCTCCCATCCCTCTGGGGCCAACGTCCTGACTTTC.

This sequence joins TRBV5-3 and TRBJ1-1, with TRBD1 identical over 8 bases. TRBV5-3 is an open reading frame whose function is uncertain. V lost 8 bases, J lost 4 bases, and 10 bases stayed unmatched. This CDR3 region has 14 residues. CDR3 DNA sequence: TGTGCCAGCAGCACATACAGGGGGGGCACTGAAGCTTTCTTT. The encoded protein is CASSTYRGGTEAFF.

This clonotype was seen a few times. This chain uses TRBV7-9 with TRBJ1-4; D is unclear. Germline values: CDR1 SEHNR, CDR2 FQNEAQ (reference sequence). The V end lost 8 bases, the J end lost 0 bases, and 4 bases lay between the germline ends. This CDR3 spans 12 amino acids. CDR3 residues: CASRATNEKLFF. As DNA, the CDR3 is TGTGCCAGCCGAGCAACTAATGAAAAACTGTTTTTT.

In DNA, the CDR3 is TGTGCCAGCAGTTACCTGCCTTATCAGCCCCAGCATTTT. It encodes CASSYLPYQPQHF. The chain recombines TRBV6-2 or TRBV6-3 with TRBJ1-5; D gene uncertain. Germline CDR1 reads MNHEY; CDR2 reads SVGEGT. This CDR3 spans 13 amino acids. The V end lost 2 bases, the J end lost 5 bases, and 7 bases lay between the germline ends.

This clonotype was seen a handful of times. This chain joins TRBV11-2 and TRBJ1-2; D not resolved. The germline gives CDR1 SGHAT, CDR2 FQNNGV. V was trimmed by 0 bases and J by 3 bases, leaving 5 bases between them. There are 13 residues in the CDR3. CDR3 in amino acids: CASSLDGYYGYTF. The CDR3, as DNA: TGTGCCAGCAGCTTAGATGGGTACTATGGCTACACCTTC.

This clonotype was observed many times. The chain recombines TRBV29-1 with TRBJ2-1, with TRBD1 matching over 7 bases. Germline-derived CDR1 and CDR2 are SQVTM and ANQGSEA. The CDR3 sequence is 15 residues long. The trim removed 3 bases at V and 1 base at J, leaving 6 bases unmatched. CDR3 nucleotides: TGCAGCGTTGAGCTAGGGGGCTCTTCCTACAATGAGCAGTTCTTC. It translates to CSVELGGSSYNEQFF.

This chain links TRBV5-6 with TRBJ1-2; weak D call: TRBD1 (6 bases). There are 13 residues in the CDR3. The germline gives CDR1 SGHDT, CDR2 YYEEEE. Trimming shortened V by 1 base and J by 4 bases, and 8 bases separated the two germline ends. The CDR3 nucleotides read TGTGCCAGCAGCTTGAAGGGGGTCTATGGCTACACCTTC. Amino acids: CASSLKGVYGYTF. Together with reference TRBV5-6 and TRBJ1-2, the CDR3 gives the full variable domain: DAGVTQSPTHLIKTRGQQVTLRCSPKSGHDTVSWYQQALGQGPQFIFQYYEEEERQRGNFPDRFSGHQFPNYSSELNVNALLLGDSALYLCASSLKGVYGYTFGSGTRLTVV.

The sample holds a few counts of this clonotype. This chain links TRBV5-5 with TRBJ2-1; D is undetermined. Looked up from germline, CDR1 is SGHKS and CDR2 is YYEKEE (reference sequence). The CDR3 loop spans 13 amino acids. With 1 base removed from V and 7 bases from J, the gap between germline ends came to 9 bases. Here the CDR3 DNA reads TGTGCCAGCAGCTTGAATAGCAGGAATGAGCAGTTCTTC. This sequence encodes CASSLNSRNEQFF. Full variable domain (rest looked up from reference TRBV5-5 and TRBJ2-1): DAGVTQSPTHLIKTRGQQVTLRCSPISGHKSVSWYQQVLGQGPQFIFQYYEKEERGRGNFPDRFSARQFPNYSSELNVNALLLGDSALYLCASSLNSRNEQFFGPGTRLTVL.

CDR3 nucleotide sequence: TGTGCCAGCAGCCCGACCTGGAGGGGGTTGGATGAAAAACTGTTTTTT. Amino acids: CASSPTWRGLDEKLFF. The chain is built from TRBV7-9 and TRBJ1-4, with D possibly matching TRBD1 (6 bases). The germline V and J ends were trimmed by 5 bases and 6 bases, with 19 bases remaining between them. Germline V CDR1 and CDR2: SEHNR, FQNEAQ (reference sequence). The CDR3 is made up of 16 amino acids.

The chain is built from TRBV29-1 and TRBJ1-6, with TRBD1 as a possible D gene (6 bases). Trimming shortened V by 3 bases and J by 8 bases, and 14 bases separated the two germline ends. From germline, CDR1 is SQVTM and CDR2 ANQGSEA. There are 14 residues in the CDR3. CDR3 sequence (DNA): TGCAGCGTTGAGGTCTTGACAGGTGATTCACCCCTCCACTTT. Residues: CSVEVLTGDSPLHF. The full variable domain, in which reference TRBV29-1 and TRBJ1-6 provide the parts outside the CDR3, is SAVISQKPSRDICQRGTSLTIQCQVDSQVTMMFWYRQQPGQSLTLIATANQGSEATYESGFVIDKFPISRPNLTFSTLTVSNMSPEDSSIYLCSVEVLTGDSPLHFGNGTRLTVT.

This clonotype was counted at least ten times. The chain is built from TRBV7-8 and TRBJ2-1; TRBD1 matches 12 bases. The CDR3 runs 16 residues. J lost 9 bases, V lost 0 bases, and 6 bases had no gene match. The germline CDR1 and CDR2 sequences are SGHVS and FQNEAQ. The CDR3 is CASSLALGQGASEQFF. DNA for the CDR3: TGTGCCAGCAGCTTAGCGTTGGGACAGGGGGCATCTGAGCAGTTCTTC.

The chain links TRBV19 to TRBJ2-4, with D perhaps matching TRBD1 (6 bases). V shed 4 bases and J shed 8 bases, with 15 bases lying between them. Germline CDR1 LNHDA, CDR2 SQIVND (reference sequence). CDR3 length equals 14 residues. The CDR3, as DNA: TGTGCCAGTAGTACTACAGGGATAAGGGACATTCAGTACTTC. Protein sequence: CASSTTGIRDIQYF. The variable domain in full, with the rest retrieved from reference TRBV19 and TRBJ2-4, is DGGITQSPKYLFRKEGQNVTLSCEQNLNHDAMYWYRQDPGQGLRLIYYSQIVNDFQKGDIAEGYSVSREKKESFPLTVTSAQKNPTAFYLCASSTTGIRDIQYFGAGTRLSVL.

This clonotype is medium-sized (0.01 to 0.1%) within its sample. V is TRBV7-2 and J is TRBJ1-2; no definite D call. Trimming took 5 bases from V and 8 from J, leaving 9 bases between them. The CDR3 runs to 11 residues. CDR1 SGHTA and CDR2 FQGNSA come from the germline V gene. The CDR3 spells CASSNLGGYTF. The CDR3 bases are TGTGCCAGCAGCAACCTTGGGGGCTACACCTTC.

V and J are TRBV29-1 and TRBJ2-3; 8 nucleotides align to TRBD2. The CDR3 consists of 13 residues. Germline V gene sequence: CDR1 SQVTM, CDR2 ANQGSEA. The V gene end was trimmed by 7 bases and the J gene end by 4 bases; junction bases not matched to a gene: 7. CDR3: CSAGGGAADTQYF. The CDR3 DNA sequence: TGCAGCGCGGGGGGGGGGGCCGCAGATACGCAGTATTTT.

This clonotype appeared many times. V is TRBV7-2 and J is TRBJ2-5; a possible D gene is TRBD1 (5 bases). V lost 0 bases and J 0 bases, leaving 8 bases between the germline ends. Per the germline V gene, CDR1 is SGHTA and CDR2 is FQGNSA. The CDR3 loop spans 15 amino acids. CDR3 sequence: CASSLARANQETQYF. CDR3 bases: TGTGCCAGCAGCTTAGCCAGGGCGAACCAAGAGACCCAGTACTTC.

The J gene is TRBJ2-1, the V gene TRBV11-2; D unresolved. CDR1 is SGHAT and CDR2 is FQNNGV in the germline V gene. Trimming cost V 0 bases and J 7 bases, with 7 bases left between them. This CDR3 is built from 13 residues. CDR3 DNA: TGTGCCAGCAGCTTAGATAGGGTGAATGAGCAGTTCTTC. It is translated as CASSLDRVNEQFF. Complete variable domain (other parts from reference TRBV11-2 and TRBJ2-1): EAGVAQSPRYKIIEKRQSVAFWCNPISGHATLYWYQQILGQGPKLLIQFQNNGVVDDSQLPKDRFSAERLKGVDSTLKIQPAKLEDSAVYLCASSLDRVNEQFFGPGTRLTVL.